The clone carrying this T cell receptor (beta chain) was found many times. V gave up 0 bases and J gave up 4 bases, with 9 bases separating them. In germline, CDR1 is LNHNV, CDR2 YYDKDF (reference sequence). The CDR3 runs to 15 residues. TCRdb passed the 5' RACE reads through MiXCR, listing each CDR3 protein once. The table records 750,000 to 950,000 distinct CDR3 sequences, roughly 12% of them present only once. This record belongs to a study of identical twins. Another study also made use of these data, one on yellow fever vaccine responses in identical twins.

This TCR was recovered from a woman between 18 and 29 years old in good health. The chain uses TRBV15 and TRBJ1-4; no reliable D call. The sequenced sample consisted of PBMCs. The CDR3 here is CATSRDRQRNEKLFF. The CDR3 bases are TGTGCCACCAGCAGAGATCGGCAGCGTAATGAAAAACTGTTTTTT.